A selection of T cell receptor beta chains follows, all from one sample in a study of shared clonotypes between healthy human individuals. Profiled with immunoSEQ multiplex PCR; TCRdb holds only in-frame clones, not every one. The sample contains hundreds of thousands of clones, 95% to 97% of which appear only once. The specimen was naive CD8+ T cells sorted from blood. These TCRs come from a woman aged 30 to 39 in good health. Each CDR3 is given with its conserved first and last residue. The D gene is left open where the match is weak.

cdr3_aa d_call v_call
CAWSVGTENQPQHF . TRBV30
CASSVGNQETQYF . TRBV9
CASSLDAEQYF . TRBV7-9
CASSEAATAYTEAFF . TRBV6-1
CASSPEPTGWETQYF . TRBV27
CASSLRHPGTGNEKLFF . TRBV28
CASSLRPGNNYGYTF . TRBV27
CSGGQPNTEAFF . TRBV29-1
CASSYRVLMRNTEAFF . TRBV4-1
CASSWGQGLGGYTF TRBD1 TRBV27
CASSLVSGYEQYF . TRBV28
CASSRVGRSYEQYF . TRBV5-6
CASRPTPGGYNEQFF TRBD1 TRBV27
CASSDRATYNEQFF . TRBV2
CASSEDRGGNTEAFF . TRBV2
CASSYSLAGYYEQYF TRBD2 TRBV6-6
CASSQRPGQDSGNTIYF TRBD1 TRBV4-2